The subject of this entry is one T cell receptor (beta chain). These data originate in a study of CD8+ T cells in alopecia areata. Study in general: Tofacitinib therapy took 6 to 18 months; 6 months off drug came after.

Treatment noted: oral pan-JAK inhibitor, 5-10 mg twice daily. Collection of lesional scalp punch biopsies and peripheral blood was performed in alopecia areata patients. A FACSAria was used to sort CD4+ and CD8+ T cells. These cells came from PBMCs. cDNA serving as the sequencing template came from extracted, reverse transcribed RNA. Using immunoSEQ multiplex PCR, the repertoire was profiled, and TCRdb retains in-frame clones only, with some absent. This table holds 40,000 to 50,000 clones, about three fifths found once. The V and J ends lost 8 bases and 6 bases respectively, with 9 bases between them. This CDR3 has 11 amino acids. Per the germline V gene, CDR1 is SEHNR and CDR2 is FQNEAQ (reference sequence).

This TCR was recovered from a human donor with alopecia areata. The J gene is TRBJ2-3, the V gene TRBV7-9; D is perhaps TRBD2 (6 bases). The specimen comprised CD8+ T cells sorted from blood, sampled at week 4, from a patient treated with tofacitinib. The CDR3: CASGAGDTQYF. CDR3 nucleotides: TGTGCCAGCGGGGCGGGGGATACGCAGTATTTT.